This TCR beta chain was sequenced for a study of cytomegalovirus exposure and HLA in healthy donors. Study conclusions and caveats: Donor immune exposure was known only as CMV serostatus. As was reported, the classifier diagnosed cytomegalovirus status with high specificity and sensitivity. The authors later found most CMV-associated TCR beta chains appeared HLA-restricted. Later on, an analysis showed TCR association rates differing by HLA locus, with DRB1 the most and HLA-C the fewest.

It was with 60 Vbeta and 13 Jbeta primers that the PCR ran. TCRdb keeps only in-frame clones here, not all; method: immunoSEQ multiplex PCR. The sample records 110,000 to 150,000 clones, 65% to 80% being singletons. With 6 bases removed from V and 8 bases from J, the gap between germline ends came to 17 bases. The CDR3 is made up of 12 amino acids. Per the germline V gene, CDR1 is SQVTM and CDR2 is ANQGSEA. This clone was observed a few times. What it binds is unknown. Sequencing was performed on PBMCs. The clonotype comes from a male donor in good health and CMV-seronegative. J is TRBJ2-7 and V is TRBV29-1; weak D call: TRBD1 (6 bases). CDR3 sequence (DNA): TGCAGCGTGCAACAATCCAGGGACAAGCAGTACTTC. Amino acid sequence: CSVQQSRDKQYF.